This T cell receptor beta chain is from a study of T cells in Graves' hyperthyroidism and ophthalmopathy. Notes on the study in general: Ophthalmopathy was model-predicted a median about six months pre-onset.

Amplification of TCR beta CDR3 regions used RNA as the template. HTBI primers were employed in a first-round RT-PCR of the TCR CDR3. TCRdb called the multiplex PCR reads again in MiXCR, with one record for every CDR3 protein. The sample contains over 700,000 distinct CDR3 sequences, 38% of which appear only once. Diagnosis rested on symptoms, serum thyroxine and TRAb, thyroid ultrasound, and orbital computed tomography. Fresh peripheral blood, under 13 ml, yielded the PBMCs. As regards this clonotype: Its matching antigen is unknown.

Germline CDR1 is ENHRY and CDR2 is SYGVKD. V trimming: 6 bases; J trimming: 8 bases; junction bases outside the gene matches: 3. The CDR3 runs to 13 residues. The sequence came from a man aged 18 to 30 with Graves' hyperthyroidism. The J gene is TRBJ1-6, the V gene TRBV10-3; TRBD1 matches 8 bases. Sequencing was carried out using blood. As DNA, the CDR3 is TGTGCCATCAGGGGACAGGACTATTCACCCCTCCACTTT. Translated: CAIRGQDYSPLHF.